This passage covers 13 T cell receptor beta chains from one sample sequenced in a study of T cell repertoires in cytomegalovirus infection. Their antigens remain unidentified. TCRdb processed the reads anew with MiXCR; each CDR3 protein has one entry. The repertoire includes hundreds of thousands of distinct CDR3 sequences, less than 35% of them detected once, and more than 12% sits in the top ten. The material was cultured CD8+ T cells from PBMCs, obtained from culture after CMV antigen stimulation. The origin of the receptors is a human donor in good health (CMV status not recorded). Some clones in this sample may be carry-over from other donors' samples.

J is TRBJ1-6 and V is TRBV6-5, with D unclear. The CDR3 is 16 amino acids. V was trimmed by 4 bases and J by 4 bases, leaving 14 bases between them. Germline V gene data show CDR1 as MNHEY and CDR2 as SVGAGI. CDR3 bases: TGTGCCAGCAGTTCAAAGGACGTCGGATATAATTCACCCCTCCACTTT. It is translated as CASSSKDVGYNSPLHF.

This clonotype has just a few counts. The CDR3 coding sequence is TGTGCCAGCAGTTTGACGGGCGTACCTGGAAACACCATATATTTT. Its translation is CASSLTGVPGNTIYF. The chain employs TRBV12-3 or TRBV12-4 and TRBJ1-3, with D hard to call. This CDR3 has 15 residues. V lost 3 bases, J lost 2 bases, and 11 bases lay in between.

The genes are TRBV19 and TRBJ2-1, with 7 bases lining up with TRBD1. V shed 6 bases, J shed 6 bases, and the junction held 5 bases outside the gene matches. Germline loops: CDR1 LNHDA, CDR2 SQIVND (reference sequence). This CDR3 comprises 13 residues. The CDR3 sequence is CASREQGSNEQFF. The CDR3 region has the DNA TGTGCCAGTAGAGAACAGGGGTCCAATGAGCAGTTCTTC. Looking up the rest from reference TRBV19 and TRBJ2-1 gives the full variable domain: DGGITQSPKYLFRKEGQNVTLSCEQNLNHDAMYWYRQDPGQGLRLIYYSQIVNDFQKGDIAEGYSVSREKKESFPLTVTSAQKNPTAFYLCASREQGSNEQFFGPGTRLTVL.

This clonotype was seen many times. The rearrangement joins TRBV6-1 to TRBJ1-5; D perhaps matches TRBD1 (5 bases). Germline V CDR1 and CDR2: MNHNS, SASEGT. The CDR3 covers 15 residues. The germline V and J ends were trimmed by 8 bases and 0 bases, with 14 bases remaining between them. DNA for the CDR3: TGTGCCAGCTCCACGGGGGGATATAGCAATCAGCCCCAGCATTTT. Amino acids: CASSTGGYSNQPQHF.

This clonotype occurred many times. The rearrangement joins TRBV12-5 to TRBJ1-1; TRBD1 aligns across 7 bases. The CDR3 covers 18 residues. After removal of 1 base from V and 1 base from J, the junction contained 12 bases not matched to a gene. Germline values: CDR1 LGHNT, CDR2 FRNRAP. DNA for the CDR3: TGTGCTAGTGGTTTGGGGATACTTTTCGACAGGGCGAACACTGAAGCTTTCTTT. Translated: CASGLGILFDRANTEAFF.

This clonotype was seen a few times. One junction end disagrees with the germline gene, perhaps due to a read error. The chain uses TRBV7-9 and TRBJ1-2; possibly TRBD1 for D (6 bases). The germline gives CDR1 SEHNR, CDR2 FQNEAQ (reference sequence). The CDR3 totals 11 residues. For the CDR3, the DNA is TGTGCCAGCAGCTTAGCGGGACAAAAAGGTTTC. Encoded protein: CASSLAGQKGF.

This clonotype was observed a few times. This rearrangement joins TRBV11-1 to TRBJ2-1; a weak D match, TRBD1 (5 bases). Trimming shortened V by 0 bases and J by 4 bases, and 22 bases separated the two germline ends. In germline, CDR1 is SGHAT, CDR2 FQDESV (reference sequence). The CDR3 length is 19 residues. CDR3 nucleotide sequence: TGTGCCAGCAGCTTAGCTCAAGAATGGTGGGGCTCGAAATACAATGAGCAGTTCTTC. It codes for CASSLAQEWWGSKYNEQFF.

This clonotype was counted only a few times. This chain joins TRBV27 and TRBJ1-5; the D is unclear. The CDR3 has 13 residues. Germline CDR1 reads MNHEY; CDR2 reads SMNVEV (reference sequence). V was clipped by 2 bases and J by 7 bases, with 9 bases between them. The CDR3 DNA follows: TGTGCCAGCAGTTTAGGAGAGCTACAGCCCCAGCATTTT. Protein: CASSLGELQPQHF.

The chain links TRBV27 to TRBJ2-5; 14 bases map to TRBD2. Germline loops: CDR1 MNHEY, CDR2 SMNVEV (reference sequence). The CDR3 is 18 amino acids. V trimming: 5 bases; J trimming: 4 bases; junction bases outside the gene matches: 12. CDR3 DNA sequence: TGTGCCAGCAGTACGCCCTACGGGACTAGCGGGGGTCGAGAGACCCAGTACTTC. Protein sequence: CASSTPYGTSGGRETQYF.

This chain links TRBV14 with TRBJ1-1, with D unresolved. This CDR3 comprises 16 residues. Trimming pared 3 bases from V and 3 bases from J, leaving 17 bases between. The germline gives CDR1 SGHDN, CDR2 FVKESK. The CDR3 region has the DNA TGTGCCAGCAGCCAGCGGGGAGGCAGACGGGACACTGAAGCTTTCTTT. This codes for CASSQRGGRRDTEAFF.

This clonotype was seen repeatedly, ten times or more. The chain links TRBV7-2 to TRBJ2-4; the D gene is possibly TRBD1 (5 bases). CDR1 is SGHTA, CDR2 FQGNSA, per germline. V was cut by 5 bases and J by 3 bases, with 17 bases left in between. The CDR3 extends over 16 amino acids. The CDR3 is CASSPNSGADKNIQYF. CDR3 sequence (DNA): TGTGCCAGCAGCCCCAATAGTGGGGCGGACAAAAACATTCAGTACTTC.

Only a few counts were recorded for this clonotype. This may stem from a read error, because a much larger clone lies one nucleotide away. The J gene is TRBJ1-1, the V gene TRBV4-2, with unresolved D. The CDR3 consists of 11 residues. Germline values: CDR1 LGHNA, CDR2 YNFKEQ. Trimming took 5 bases from V and 4 from J, leaving 5 bases between them. In nucleotides, the CDR3 is TGTGCCAGCAGCGAGGCCACTGAAGCTTTCTTT. This sequence encodes CASSEATEAFF.

In the case of this clonotype: Possible read error: a much larger clone is one base away. The chain employs TRBV7-6 and TRBJ1-2, with D perhaps TRBD1 (6 bases). The germline V gene encodes CDR1 SGHVS and CDR2 FNYEAQ. CDR3 length equals 15 residues. The CDR3 spells CTSSFEASGDYGYTF. CDR3 nucleotide sequence: TGTACCAGCAGCTTCGAGGCTTCAGGGGACTATGGCTACACCTTC.